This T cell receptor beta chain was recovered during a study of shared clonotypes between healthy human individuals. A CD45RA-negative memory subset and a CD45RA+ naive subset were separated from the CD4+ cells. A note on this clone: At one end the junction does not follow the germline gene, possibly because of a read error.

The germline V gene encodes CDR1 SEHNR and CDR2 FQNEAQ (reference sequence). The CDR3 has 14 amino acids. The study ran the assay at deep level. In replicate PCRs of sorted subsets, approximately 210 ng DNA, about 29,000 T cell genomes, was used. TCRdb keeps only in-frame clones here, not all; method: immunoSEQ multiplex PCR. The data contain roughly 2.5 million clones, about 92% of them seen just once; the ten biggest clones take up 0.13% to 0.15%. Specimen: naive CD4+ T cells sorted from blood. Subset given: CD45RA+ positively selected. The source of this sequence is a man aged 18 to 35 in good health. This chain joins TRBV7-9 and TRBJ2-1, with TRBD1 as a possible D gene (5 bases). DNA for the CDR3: TGTGCCAGCAACTTAGGGGTAGGGGTGAATGAGCAGTTCTTC. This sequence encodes CASNLGVGVNEQFF. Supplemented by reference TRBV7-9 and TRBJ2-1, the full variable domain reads DTGVSQNPRHKITKRGQNVTFRCDPISEHNRLYWYRQTLGQGPEFLTYFQNEAQLEKSRLLSDRFSAERPKGSFSTLEIQRTEQGDSAMYLCASNLGVGVNEQFFGPGTRLTVL.